The sequence of this T cell receptor beta chain was determined in a study of OX40 agonist ivuxolimab in advanced cancers. At the level of the study: The study gave patients intravenous ivuxolimab at 0.01 to 10 mg/kg every 2 weeks. Dose-escalation patients suffered from hepatocellular carcinoma, melanoma, renal cell or head and neck cancer. Study conclusions and caveats: Average numbers of expanded clones were greater in CD8+ T cells than in CD4+.

As regards this clone: Its antigen is unknown.

Method: immunoSEQ multiplex PCR; TCRdb's copy keeps in-frame clones and lacks some. The sample has approximately 41,000 clones; roughly 90% are singletons. The V gene's germline CDR1 is SGHDT and CDR2 YYEEEE. Trimming cost V 3 bases and J 4 bases, with 10 bases left between them. CDR3 length equals 13 residues. The chain combines TRBV5-6 with TRBJ1-1, with D perhaps matching TRBD1 (5 bases). This specimen was CD4+ or CD8+ T cells sorted from blood, taken in a trial of the OX40 agonist ivuxolimab. This receptor was obtained from an adult with an advanced solid tumor such as melanoma, head and neck, liver or kidney cancer. The CDR3 DNA sequence: TGTGCCAGCAGCTGGGATGACAGCACTGAAGCTTTCTTT. Amino acid sequence: CASSWDDSTEAFF.